Below, 32 T cell receptor beta chains from the same sample are listed, as sequenced in a study of T cell changes during pregnancy in multiple sclerosis. TCRdb keeps only in-frame clones here, not all; method: immunoSEQ multiplex PCR. The table lists tens of thousands of clones, 80% to 90% of them singletons. The sample consisted of CD8+ T cells from peripheral blood mononuclear cells, taken in the second trimester of pregnancy. The receptors were gathered from a female donor with multiple sclerosis, enrolled in a pregnancy study.

The chain couples TRBV27 to TRBJ2-7, with 14 bases aligning to TRBD2. Trimming took 3 bases from V and 3 from J; bases not matched to a gene: 7. The CDR3 is 17 amino acids. In germline, CDR1 is MNHEY, CDR2 SMNVEV (reference sequence). CDR3 region: CASSFSGLAGGFYEQYF. The DNA for the CDR3 is TGTGCCAGCAGTTTCTCCGGACTAGCGGGGGGCTTCTACGAGCAGTACTTC.

The chain joins TRBV7-8 to TRBJ1-1; no reliable D call. The germline V gene encodes CDR1 SGHVS and CDR2 FQNEAQ. The CDR3 has 16 residues. The V and J ends lost 1 base and 5 bases respectively, with 17 bases between them. The CDR3 sequence is CASSLEWSPPGTEAFF. CDR3 coding DNA: TGTGCCAGCAGCTTAGAATGGAGTCCCCCGGGGACTGAAGCTTTCTTT.

The CDR3 sequence: CAWSGTVGNEQFF. The DNA of the CDR3 is TGTGCCTGGAGCGGGACAGTAGGCAATGAGCAGTTCTTC. This sequence joins TRBV30 and TRBJ2-1, with 7 nucleotides matching TRBD1. The CDR3 has 13 amino acids. V gave up 3 bases and J gave up 6 bases; unmatched junction bases: 5. Germline CDR1 is GTSNPN and CDR2 is SVGIG (reference sequence). Together with reference TRBV30 and TRBJ2-1, the CDR3 gives the full variable domain: SQTIHQWPATLVQPVGSPLSLECTVEGTSNPNLYWYRQAAGRGLQLLFYSVGIGQISSEVPQNLSASRPQDRQFILSSKKLLLSDSGFYLCAWSGTVGNEQFFGPGTRLTVL.

The chain joins TRBV7-9 to TRBJ2-7; D possibly corresponds to TRBD1 (5 bases). Deletions cut 1 base from V and 1 base from J, with 11 bases between. The germline CDR1 and CDR2 sequences are SEHNR and FQNEAQ (reference sequence). The CDR3 covers 15 residues. This CDR3 reads CASSLDTGESYEQYF. The CDR3 bases are TGTGCCAGCAGCTTAGACACAGGTGAATCCTACGAGCAGTACTTC.

Remarks on this clone: At one of its ends the junction is not consistent with the germline gene, which may arise from a read error. This chain joins TRBV7-8 and TRBJ2-1; 11 bases map to TRBD2. The CDR3 is 15 amino acids. CDR1 SGHVS and CDR2 FQNEAQ come from the germline V gene. The CDR3 region has the DNA TGTGCCAGCACCTTACTAGCGGGAGAGGGCTTTGAGCAGTTCTTC. Protein product: CASTLLAGEGFEQFF. Drawing the rest from reference TRBV7-8 and TRBJ2-1, the complete variable domain is GAGVSQSPRYKVAKRGQDVALRCDPISGHVSLFWYQQALGQGPEFLTYFQNEAQLDKSGLPSDRFFAERPEGSVSTLKIQRTQQEDSAVYLCASTLLAGEGFEQFFGPGTRLTVL.

The DNA for the CDR3 is TGCGCCAGCAGGGATAGACAGGGGGCATCCTACAATGAGCAGTTCTTC. It specifies CASRDRQGASYNEQFF. This chain connects TRBV10-2 to TRBJ2-1, with 10 bases fitting TRBD1. Germline V lookup: CDR1 WSHSY, CDR2 SAAADI. V shed 6 bases and J 1 base; nucleotides not matched to a gene: 6. The CDR3 runs 16 residues.

The chain uses TRBV6-4 and TRBJ1-4; no definite D call. Germline CDR1 MRHNA, CDR2 SNTAGT. The CDR3 covers 14 residues. Trimming removed 9 bases at V and 6 bases at J, with 17 bases between. CDR3 nucleotides: TGTGCCAGGCCGAACAGAACTCTTGATGAAAAACTGTTTTTT. Its protein product is CARPNRTLDEKLFF.

The V gene is TRBV7-8, the J gene TRBJ2-5; tentative D call: TRBD2 (7 bases). Trimming took 5 bases from V and 5 from J, leaving 21 bases between them. Germline assignment: CDR1 SGHVS and CDR2 FQNEAQ. This CDR3 has 16 amino acids. The CDR3 is CASSPEGGGLVETQYF. CDR3 nucleotides: TGTGCCAGCAGCCCAGAGGGAGGGGGGCTGGTGGAGACCCAGTACTTC.

The chain carries TRBV5-1 and TRBJ2-3; TRBD2 matches 8 bases. CDR1 and CDR2 from the germline V gene are SGHRS and YFSETQ. This CDR3 is built from 15 residues. V was clipped by 4 bases and J by 1 base; unmatched bases: 5. The DNA of the CDR3 is TGCGCCAGCAGCCGAAGCGGGAGTCGCACAGATACGCAGTATTTT. Translating it yields CASSRSGSRTDTQYF. The full variable domain, in which reference TRBV5-1 and TRBJ2-3 provide the parts outside the CDR3, is KAGVTQTPRYLIKTRGQQVTLSCSPISGHRSVSWYQQTPGQGLQFLFEYFSETQRNKGNFPGRFSGRQFSNSRSEMNVSTLELGDSALYLCASSRSGSRTDTQYFGPGTRLTVL.

The genes are TRBV27 and TRBJ2-7; weak D call: TRBD2 (6 bases). The germline gives CDR1 MNHEY, CDR2 SMNVEV (reference sequence). V was shortened by 1 base and J by 6 bases, with 13 bases between the two germline ends. The CDR3 length is 14 residues. The CDR3 DNA reads as TGTGCCAGCAGTTTATATGGGGGGATCAGCGAGCAGTACTTC. Encoded protein: CASSLYGGISEQYF.

As DNA, the CDR3 is TGTGCCTGGAGAGCGGGAATTCTGGCCAATGAGCAGTTCTTC. It translates to CAWRAGILANEQFF. The V gene is TRBV30, the J gene TRBJ2-1; 7 nucleotides match TRBD2. This CDR3 region has 14 residues. CDR1 and CDR2 from the germline V gene are GTSNPN and SVGIG (reference sequence). The trim removed 3 bases at V and 6 bases at J, leaving 8 bases unmatched.

The chain combines TRBV9 with TRBJ2-2; TRBD2 might be the D (6 bases). CDR3 length: 15 amino acids. Looked up from germline, CDR1 is SGDLS and CDR2 is YYNGEE. Trimming removed 4 bases at V and 3 bases at J, with 13 bases between. The CDR3 sequence: CASSRDRGYTGELFF. Here the CDR3 DNA reads TGTGCCAGCAGCCGGGACCGGGGGTACACCGGGGAGCTGTTTTTT.

This sequence joins TRBV30 and TRBJ2-3; 8 bases line up with TRBD2. This CDR3 is built from 15 residues. The V segment lost 4 bases and the J segment 4 bases; nucleotides outside the gene matches: 10. Germline CDR1 GTSNPN, CDR2 SVGIG (reference sequence). The CDR3 nucleotides are TGTGCCTGGACAGAGTTTCTAGCGGGCCCAGATACGCAGTATTTT. Its protein product is CAWTEFLAGPDTQYF.

The genes are TRBV4-3 and TRBJ1-2; D remains ambiguous. In germline, CDR1 is LGHNA, CDR2 YSLEER. The CDR3 spans 15 residues. V was cut by 0 bases and J by 1 base, with 9 bases left in between. The CDR3 region is CASSQDAGVNYGYTF. CDR3 sequence (DNA): TGCGCCAGCAGCCAAGACGCGGGAGTTAACTATGGCTACACCTTC.

The chain links TRBV4-2 to TRBJ1-6; no firm D call. Germline lookup yields CDR1 LGHNA and CDR2 YNFKEQ. The V end was cut by 4 bases, the J end by 8 bases, with 18 bases between. This CDR3 has 16 amino acids. CDR3 nucleotides: TGTGCCAGCAGCCCCACACCCCCAGAGGGAGATTCACCCCTCCACTTT. Translating it yields CASSPTPPEGDSPLHF.

The chain links TRBV25-1 to TRBJ2-7; 10 bases align to TRBD1. The germline V gene encodes CDR1 MGHDK and CDR2 SYGVNS. This CDR3 has 15 amino acids. Trimming took 4 bases from V and 3 from J; bases not matched to a gene: 6. CDR3 amino acids: CASSVGQGGIYEQYF. The CDR3, as DNA: TGTGCCAGCAGTGTCGGACAGGGGGGAATCTACGAGCAGTACTTC.

V gene TRBV25-1 combines with J gene TRBJ1-5; a weak D match, TRBD1 (5 bases). Trimming shortened V by 4 bases and J by 4 bases, and 8 bases separated the two germline ends. Germline V CDR1 and CDR2: MGHDK, SYGVNS. This CDR3 has 13 residues. For the CDR3, the DNA is TGTGCCAGCAGTGTGGGGGGGAATCAGCCCCAGCATTTT. This sequence encodes CASSVGGNQPQHF.

In DNA, the CDR3 is TGTGCCAGCAGCCGGACTAGCGGGAGGGCCGATGAGACCCAGTACTTC. This sequence encodes CASSRTSGRADETQYF. The genes are TRBV7-9 and TRBJ2-5, with 15 nucleotides matching TRBD2. With 5 bases clipped from V and 5 bases from J, the junction kept 6 bases outside the gene matches. CDR1 is SEHNR, CDR2 FQNEAQ, per germline (reference sequence). CDR3 length: 16 residues.

This chain joins TRBV30 and TRBJ1-3; D unresolved. The CDR3 is 14 amino acids. Germline values: CDR1 GTSNPN, CDR2 SVGIG (reference sequence). V was cut by 3 bases and J by 0 bases, with 9 bases left in between. This chain's CDR3 is CAWSDMSSGNTIYF. CDR3 DNA sequence: TGTGCCTGGAGCGACATGAGCTCTGGAAACACCATATATTTT.

The chain couples TRBV19 to TRBJ1-2; TRBD1 might be the D (5 bases). Trimming removed 8 bases from V and 7 bases from J, with 29 bases in between. The CDR3 runs to 17 residues. Germline CDR1 is LNHDA and CDR2 is SQIVND (reference sequence). CDR3 sequence: CASQRPASTGTLAGYTF. Here the CDR3 DNA reads TGTGCCAGTCAAAGACCCGCCTCAACAGGTACGCTTGCTGGCTACACCTTC.

CDR3 loop: CATTTASNEKLFF. CDR3 DNA sequence: TGTGCCACGACGACAGCCAGTAATGAAAAACTGTTTTTT. This sequence joins TRBV10-3 and TRBJ1-4; TRBD1 might be the D (5 bases). Trimming pared 10 bases from V and 4 bases from J, leaving 13 bases between. CDR3 length equals 13 residues. Germline V gives CDR1 ENHRY, CDR2 SYGVKD.

The chain couples TRBV27 to TRBJ1-2, with 9 bases matching TRBD1. J was trimmed by 5 bases and V by 5 bases; bases with no gene match: 9. Germline-derived CDR1 and CDR2 are MNHEY and SMNVEV (reference sequence). The CDR3 runs to 15 residues. The CDR3 coding sequence is TGTGCCAGCAGTGCGTCCGGGACAGGGCGGTATGGCTACACCTTC. Translating gives CASSASGTGRYGYTF.

The DNA for the CDR3 is TGTGCCAGCAGCCCTCCCGGGGAAGGGTCGAACACTGAAGCTTTCTTT. It codes for CASSPPGEGSNTEAFF. V is TRBV14 and J is TRBJ1-1; no clear D gene. The germline V and J ends were trimmed by 4 bases and 1 base, with 16 bases remaining between them. The CDR3 has 16 residues. Germline values: CDR1 SGHDN, CDR2 FVKESK.

This chain uses TRBV5-6 with TRBJ1-2; no firm D call. Trimming removed 2 bases at V and 7 bases at J, with 18 bases between. CDR1 is SGHDT and CDR2 is YYEEEE in the germline V gene. This CDR3 has 15 residues. For the CDR3, the DNA is TGTGCCAGCAGCTTAATCTCCGAGGGTAACAGTGGCTACACCTTC. Translated, it gives CASSLISEGNSGYTF.

V is TRBV2 and J is TRBJ1-6; the match to TRBD1 covers 7 bases. Germline V gives CDR1 SNHLY, CDR2 FYNNEI. V was clipped by 10 bases and J by 8 bases; unmatched bases: 14. This CDR3 has 15 amino acids. CDR3 region: CAIKRQQGIDSPLHF. DNA of the CDR3: TGTGCCATCAAACGGCAACAGGGGATTGATTCACCCCTCCACTTT.

This chain links TRBV9 with TRBJ2-7; a possible D gene is TRBD2 (6 bases). The V end was cut by 0 bases, the J end by 4 bases, with 11 bases between. Germline lookup yields CDR1 SGDLS and CDR2 YYNGEE. The CDR3 length is 14 residues. The CDR3 DNA reads as TGTGCCAGCAGCGTAGCCCCCCGGGGGTACGAGCAGTACTTC. This sequence encodes CASSVAPRGYEQYF.

This chain joins TRBV7-9 and TRBJ2-5, with a tentative D call TRBD2 (6 bases). Trimming cost V 3 bases and J 2 bases, with 16 bases left between them. This CDR3 is 16 amino acids long. The germline CDR1 and CDR2 sequences are SEHNR and FQNEAQ (reference sequence). CDR3 in DNA: TGTGCCAGCAGCTTGTTAAGGGAGGTCCGGCAAGAGACCCAGTACTTC. Translation gives CASSLLREVRQETQYF.

This chain joins TRBV28 and TRBJ1-4; TRBD1 agrees at 10 bases. Trimming cost V 2 bases and J 10 bases; bases outside gene matches: 7. CDR1 is MDHEN and CDR2 is SYDVKM in the germline V gene. The CDR3 is 15 amino acids. The chain's CDR3 is CASSLEGQGPAKLFF. The DNA for the CDR3 is TGTGCCAGCAGTTTAGAGGGACAGGGGCCGGCAAAACTGTTTTTT.

The rearrangement links TRBV6-5 to TRBJ2-1; 7 nucleotides match TRBD1. The CDR3 covers 13 residues. Trimming removed 2 bases from V and 8 bases from J; junction bases left unmatched: 3. Germline assignment: CDR1 MNHEY and CDR2 SVGAGI. CDR3 in amino acids: CASSYKQGYEQFF. Here the CDR3 DNA reads TGTGCCAGCAGTTACAAACAGGGGTATGAGCAGTTCTTC.

In DNA form, the CDR3 reads TGCGCCAGCAGCTGGGGGACAGCCACTGAAGCTTTCTTT. Translating gives CASSWGTATEAFF. The chain uses TRBV5-1 and TRBJ1-1, with 7 nucleotides matching TRBD1. CDR3 size: 13 residues. Per germline, CDR1 SGHRS and CDR2 YFSETQ. V trimming: 3 bases; J trimming: 4 bases; junction bases outside the gene matches: 3.

V and J are TRBV19 and TRBJ1-6; D is unclear. The CDR3 consists of 13 residues. Germline CDR1 and CDR2: LNHDA and SQIVND (reference sequence). Trimming pared 5 bases from V and 7 bases from J, leaving 9 bases between. The CDR3 loop is CASSPERNSPLHF. The DNA for the CDR3 is TGTGCCAGTAGTCCCGAGAGAAATTCACCCCTCCACTTT.

The V gene is TRBV10-3, the J gene TRBJ2-5; 7 nucleotides line up with TRBD2. The CDR3 length is 18 residues. The V gene end was trimmed by 6 bases and the J gene end by 1 base; junction bases not matched to a gene: 17. Per the germline V gene, CDR1 is ENHRY and CDR2 is SYGVKD. This chain's CDR3 is CAIRGESSGGRPQETQYF. CDR3 nucleotide sequence: TGTGCCATCAGGGGAGAGTCTAGCGGAGGGAGGCCCCAAGAGACCCAGTACTTC.